This T cell receptor (beta chain) is from a study of CD8 T cells in Susac syndrome. Deletions cut 5 bases from V and 5 bases from J, with 9 bases between. The CDR3 loop spans 11 amino acids. The V gene's germline CDR1 is GTSNPN and CDR2 SVGIG (reference sequence). The RNA input was roughly 0.45 to 1 ug, and it was reverse transcribed with random hexamers. Across 54 Vbeta and 13 Jbeta, TCR beta CDR3 was amplified with immunoSEQ multiplex PCR. TCRdb reprocessed the immunoSEQ multiplex PCR reads with MiXCR, giving one entry per CDR3 protein. The profile shows some 100,000 distinct CDR3 sequences, 90% to 98% of them singletons.

J is TRBJ1-1 and V is TRBV30, with D possibly being TRBD1 (5 bases). The TCR comes from a human donor in good health. Sample: CD4+ T cells from PBMCs. The CDR3 is CAWGGGTEAFF. The CDR3 nucleotides are TGTGCCTGGGGGGGAGGAACTGAAGCTTTCTTT.